These T cell receptor beta chains were read from a single sample in a study of Ad26.COV2.S vaccination and SARS-CoV-2 variants. Profiled with immunoSEQ multiplex PCR; TCRdb holds only in-frame clones, not every one. There are a few hundred thousand clones in the sample; around 90% occur only once, and around 3.7% lies in the top ten. The material was peripheral blood, obtained in a trial of Ad26.COV2.S vaccine versus placebo. The source is a person between 18 and 65 years old who received the Ad26.COV2.S COVID-19 vaccine or a placebo. Each CDR3 is given with its conserved first and last residue. A D gene is named only where the DNA matches it firmly. Only some rows state a clone size, as once, few, many or a class for expanded clones.

d_call	j_call	v_call	clone_size	cdr3_aa	cdr3_nt
TRBD2	TRBJ2-3	TRBV5-1	NA	CASSFYSGGFSTDTQYF	TGCGCCAGCAGCTTTTATAGCGGGGGTTTTTCCACAGATACGCAGTATTTT
TRBD1	TRBJ1-1	TRBV19	NA	CASSIGGQGEAFF	TGTGCCAGTAGTATAGGGGGACAGGGAGAAGCTTTCTTT
TRBD2	TRBJ2-1	TRBV5-1	NA	CASSDSGDKQFF	TGCGCCAGCAGCGATAGCGGGGATAAGCAGTTCTTC
NA	TRBJ2-5	TRBV3-1/TRBV3-2	NA	CASSTTRDFQETQYF	TGTGCCAGCAGCACCACACGGGACTTTCAAGAGACCCAGTACTTC
NA	TRBJ2-7	TRBV7-9	NA	CASSLGKQYF	TGTGCCAGCAGCTTAGGGAAGCAGTACTTC
NA	TRBJ1-1	TRBV7-6	NA	CASSSTGMNTEAFF	TGTGCCAGCAGTTCGACAGGAATGAACACTGAAGCTTTCTTT
TRBD2	TRBJ2-2	TRBV5-4	NA	CASSVLSGGVRAGELFF	TGTGCCAGCAGCGTTCTAAGCGGGGGGGTTCGAGCCGGGGAGCTGTTTTTT
NA	TRBJ2-5	TRBV2	once	CASSAFFRDLEETQYF	TGTGCCAGCTCGGCATTCTTTAGGGATTTGGAAGAGACCCAGTACTTC
NA	TRBJ1-1	TRBV7-6	NA	CASSLDPGPDTEAFF	TGTGCCAGCAGCTTAGATCCGGGACCCGACACTGAAGCTTTCTTT
NA	TRBJ2-2	TRBV9	NA	CASSSILETGELFF	TGTGCCAGCAGCTCCATACTGGAAACCGGGGAGCTGTTTTTT
NA	TRBJ2-3	TRBV4-3	NA	CASSDLGADTQYF	TGCGCCAGCAGTGATCTCGGGGCAGATACGCAGTATTTT
TRBD1	TRBJ1-5	TRBV2	NA	CASRSTGGNQPQHF	TGTGCCAGCAGATCTACAGGGGGCAATCAGCCCCAGCATTTT
NA	TRBJ1-4	TRBV7-8	NA	CASSRGPGAREKLFF	TGTGCCAGCAGCCGAGGCCCCGGGGCTCGTGAAAAACTGTTTTTT
NA	TRBJ1-3	TRBV5-1	NA	CASSLAGYGNTIYF	TGCGCCAGCAGCTTGGCAGGGTATGGAAACACCATATATTTT
NA	TRBJ1-1	TRBV3-1/TRBV3-2	NA	CASSQDTLAGWRSMYTEAFF	TGTGCCAGCAGCCAAGATACTTTGGCAGGGTGGCGGAGTATGTACACTGAAGCTTTCTTT
NA	TRBJ2-7	TRBV20-1	NA	CSAVSPYEQYF	TGCAGTGCAGTCTCTCCCTACGAGCAGTACTTC
TRBD1	TRBJ1-5	TRBV6-5	NA	CASSYDRGNQPQHF	TGTGCCAGCAGTTACGACAGGGGAAATCAGCCCCAGCATTTT
NA	TRBJ1-4	TRBV5-4	NA	CASSPGLKGEKLFF	TGTGCCAGCAGCCCTGGACTCAAGGGGGAAAAACTGTTTTTT
NA	TRBJ1-1	TRBV4-1	NA	CASSQPPEDMHTEAFF	TGCGCCAGCAGTCAGCCACCGGAAGATATGCACACTGAAGCTTTCTTT
NA	TRBJ1-3	TRBV9	NA	CASSQTAGGNTIYF	TGTGCCAGCAGCCAAACCGCAGGGGGAAACACCATATATTTT
NA	TRBJ2-1	TRBV7-2	NA	CASSSDPGTEQFF	TGTGCCAGCAGCTCGGATCCCGGGACAGAGCAGTTCTTC
NA	TRBJ1-5	TRBV6-5	NA	CASTLDGGGNQPQHF	TGTGCCAGCACCCTCGATGGAGGGGGCAATCAGCCCCAGCATTTT
TRBD1	TRBJ2-3	TRBV7-3	NA	CASSTGTVAPRDTQYF	TGTGCCAGCAGCACAGGGACAGTCGCACCGAGGGATACGCAGTATTTT
NA	TRBJ1-2	TRBV24-1	NA	CATSDLHGYTF	TGTGCCACCAGTGATTTGCATGGCTACACCTTC
NA	TRBJ2-2	TRBV30	NA	CAWRGRTTNTGELFF	TGTGCCTGGAGGGGCAGGACCACAAACACCGGGGAGCTGTTTTTT
NA	TRBJ1-2	TRBV20-1	NA	CSARTNYGYTF	TGCAGTGCTAGAACCAACTATGGCTACACCTTC
NA	TRBJ1-2	TRBV19	NA	CASFGREAQTGYTF	TGTGCCAGTTTTGGGAGAGAGGCTCAAACTGGCTACACCTTC
NA	TRBJ2-2	TRBV7-8	NA	CASSPRRGELFF	TGTGCCAGCAGCCCTCGGCGCGGGGAGCTGTTTTTT
NA	TRBJ2-5	TRBV10-3	NA	CAIRGAETQYF	TGTGCCATCAGGGGTGCAGAGACCCAGTACTTC
TRBD1	TRBJ1-1	TRBV5-4	NA	CASSPSAGGGRWTEAFF	TGTGCCAGCAGCCCAAGTGCAGGGGGCGGGCGTTGGACTGAAGCTTTCTTT
TRBD2	TRBJ2-2	TRBV3-1/TRBV3-2	once	CASSQDRRLAGVNTGELFF	TGTGCCAGCAGCCAAGATCGCCGGCTAGCGGGGGTGAACACCGGGGAGCTGTTTTTT
NA	TRBJ1-3	TRBV5-1	few	CASSPLVGSGNTIYF	TGCGCCAGCAGCCCCCTAGTTGGTTCTGGAAACACCATATATTTT
NA	TRBJ2-5	TRBV18	NA	CASSPPSSGKETQYF	TGTGCCAGCTCACCACCGAGTTCGGGGAAAGAGACCCAGTACTTC
TRBD1	TRBJ2-1	TRBV7-8	NA	CASSFRGRGLIGAAYNEQFF	TGTGCCAGCAGTTTCAGGGGGCGCGGGCTCATCGGGGCGGCATACAATGAGCAGTTCTTC
NA	TRBJ2-7	TRBV3-1/TRBV3-2	NA	CASSYRGSYEQYF	TGTGCCAGCAGCTACCGGGGGTCCTACGAGCAGTACTTC
TRBD1	TRBJ1-2	TRBV7-9	NA	CASSLVGQGDGYTF	TGTGCCAGCAGCTTAGTAGGACAGGGGGATGGCTACACCTTC
NA	TRBJ1-4	TRBV5-6	NA	CASSLPTNEKLFF	TGTGCCAGCAGCTTACCAACTAATGAAAAACTGTTTTTT
TRBD1	TRBJ2-7	TRBV3-1/TRBV3-2	NA	CASSQGDRGYEQYF	TGTGCCAGCAGCCAAGGTGACAGGGGCTACGAGCAGTACTTC
NA	TRBJ1-2	TRBV9	NA	CASSVVGRGDGYTF	TGTGCCAGCAGCGTAGTGGGCCGGGGCGATGGCTACACCTTC
TRBD1	TRBJ2-5	TRBV3-1/TRBV3-2	NA	CASSPQGQGRETQYF	TGTGCCAGCAGCCCCCAGGGACAGGGACGGGAGACCCAGTACTTC
TRBD1	TRBJ2-7	TRBV29-1	NA	CSVSTGNSYEQYF	TGCAGCGTTTCGACAGGGAACTCCTACGAGCAGTACTTC
NA	TRBJ1-6	TRBV6-4	NA	CASSVSPTDSPLHF	TGTGCCAGCAGTGTTTCCCCGACAGATTCACCCCTCCACTTT
NA	TRBJ2-5	TRBV27	NA	CASRGVETQYF	TGTGCCAGCAGGGGTGTCGAGACCCAGTACTTC
NA	TRBJ1-6	TRBV9	NA	CASSVDVGGSYNSPLHF	TGTGCCAGCAGCGTAGATGTAGGGGGCTCCTATAATTCACCCCTCCACTTT
TRBD2	TRBJ2-3	TRBV5-6	NA	CASTPLAGGRTDTQYF	TGTGCCAGCACCCCACTAGCGGGGGGCCGCACAGATACGCAGTATTTT
TRBD1	TRBJ1-1	TRBV20-1	NA	CSASRQGEAFF	TGCAGTGCATCAAGACAGGGCGAAGCTTTCTTT